This TCR beta chain was recovered during a study of T cell repertoires in cytomegalovirus infection. Study summary: Both a matching HLA type and CMV infection were indicated by public TCR beta signatures. Points from the study as a whole: The study found HLA-C-restricted CMV-specific TCR beta clonotypes dominating the ex vivo response.

In germline, CDR1 is MNHEY, CDR2 SVGEGT. The length of the CDR3 is 15 residues. Trimming took 8 bases from V and 4 from J, leaving 15 bases between them. TCRdb reanalysed the reads using MiXCR and keeps one entry per CDR3 protein. The table shows 150,000 to 200,000 distinct CDR3 sequences, with approximately 14% occurring only once. Concerning this clonotype: Its antigen remains unknown.

Sequenced material: PBMCs. The chain carries TRBV6-2 or TRBV6-3 and TRBJ2-6; D is perhaps TRBD1 (5 bases). The sequence derives from a human donor in good health (CMV status not recorded). Some clones in this sample may be carry-over from other donors' samples. The CDR3 nucleotides read TGTGCCAGCTCTGGGTGGGGCACAGGGGCCAACGTCCTGACTTTC. It translates to CASSGWGTGANVLTF.